This T cell receptor (beta chain) was observed in a study of blood T cell repertoires in COVID-19 (dated by TCRdb to 2018 to 2021). For context, the study as a whole: The collaborator samples originated in the United States, Italy and Spain and spanned the acute and convalescent phases of COVID-19. The prospective study material was composed of cDNA or gDNA derived from T cells, B-cell-depleted T cells, or PBMCs. The dataset comprised deeply sampled blood TCRbeta repertoires from subjects exposed to, actively infected with, or recovered from COVID-19. The repertoires were made available in a free public database intended to serve as a resource for research on the immune response to SARS-CoV-2. Samples were obtained from the ongoing ImmuneRACE study (first 160 participants) and from 1,200 or so subjects provided by 6 global collaborators. A de-identified subject ID, COVID-19 status, age in years and sex were almost always included in the sample metadata. Where available, HLA class I and class II types were taken from metadata supplied by the sample provider and were not determined by assay-based typing. Results and caveats for the whole study, not just this receptor: The amount of clinical and demographic metadata varied by source and participant and was provided uncurated.

The immunoSEQ Assay, a bias-controlled multiplex PCR, was used to amplify TCRbeta CDR3 regions from genomic DNA. On the authors' methods: The number of nucleated cells in each sample was estimated by amplification of reference gene primers within the assay. Sequence reads were collapsed and filtered to measure the absolute abundance of every unique TCRbeta CDR3 rearrangement. Productive Simpson clonality was computed per sample as the square root of Simpson's diversity index over productive rearrangements. This is the immuneACCESS table as TCRdb keeps it, with only in-frame sequences that have V and J called. A part of the clones is gone; compared with another copy, unresolved V genes explain less than half, and the rest is unexplained. The V and J calls and clone size are taken from that table; D and trimming were inferred from the DNA. Across this sample there are 50,000 to 70,000 clones, with under 85% seen only once. Roughly 3% of the sample lies in the top ten.

This clone showed up just a few times. Its antigen is not yet known. It has no much larger one-base neighbor in the sample; base qualities were not kept. Whole blood was collected in K2EDTA tubes by collaborating institutions according to the institutions' own protocols. For TCRbeta analysis, collaborators shipped samples in one of three forms: frozen whole blood, isolated PBMCs, or DNA extracted from either of those sample types. The sequencing sample was made of peripheral blood. The clonotype was recovered from a man aged 60 to 69 with acute or convalescent COVID-19.

The DNA sequence reads TGTGCCAGCAGCAAAGGTGACAGAGGCGCTTCTATGGGCTACACCTTC. Its amino acids are CASSKGDRGASMGYTF. This chain joins TRBV21-1 to TRBJ1-2; no check of the table's D call, TRBD1, against the DNA was made. TRBV21-1 is designated a pseudogene. The CDR3 has 16 amino acids, counting the end cysteine and phenylalanine. The DNA shown is the 48-base CDR3, in frame from base 1.